A single TCR beta chain is shown here with its context. The germline CDR1 and CDR2 sequences are GTSNPN and SVGIG (reference sequence). This CDR3 contains 13 residues. Trimming removed 2 bases from V and 5 bases from J, with 11 bases in between. These data are taken from a study of blood T cell repertoires in COVID-19. Across the study: COVID-19 samples from acute and convalescent phases originated in the United States, Italy and Spain. T cells, B-cell-depleted T cells, or PBMCs provided the cDNA or gDNA that served as material.

As handled by the study authors: Estimates of nucleated cell counts were drawn from the amplification of reference gene primers. Data came from immunoSEQ multiplex PCR; TCRdb stores just in-frame clones and leaves some out. The D gene and trimming were derived from the DNA, and the V and J assignments and clone size from that table. The repertoire holds about 180,000 clones, 90% seen once, with about 0.54% in the top ten. V gene TRBV30 combines with J gene TRBJ2-3; D is uncertain. This sequence was found in a man aged 50 or older with acute or convalescent COVID-19. Source material: peripheral blood. CDR3 in DNA: TGTGCCTGGAGTCTACCGGGTGGAGATACGCAGTATTTT. Residues: CAWSLPGGDTQYF.